The next 21 T cell receptor beta chains were all read from a single sample in a study of blood T cells in healthy people across ages. Alongside a J-beta primer mix, a sample-barcoded 5' primer served in a second PCR lasting roughly 7 to 12 cycles. TCRdb analysed the 5' RACE reads with MiXCR anew, one entry per CDR3 protein. The sample lists 650,000 to 800,000 distinct CDR3 sequences; more than 40% were seen once. The specimen sequenced was blood. All receptors derive from a man between 60 and 70 years old in good health.

CDR3 DNA sequence: TGTGCCAGCAGTCGATCTAGACTAAGGAGGGGGGGCGATGAGCAGTTCTTC. Encoded protein: CASSRSRLRRGGDEQFF. The rearrangement joins TRBV27 to TRBJ2-1, with a tentative D call TRBD2 (7 bases). The CDR3 is 17 amino acids. The germline gives CDR1 MNHEY, CDR2 SMNVEV (reference sequence). Deletions cut 5 bases from V and 8 bases from J, with 25 bases between.

The table lists this clonotype with a few counts. V gene TRBV6-2 or TRBV6-3 combines with J gene TRBJ2-7; the D call may be TRBD1 or TRBD2 (6 bases each). There are 15 residues in the CDR3. Trimming pared 6 bases from V and 0 bases from J, leaving 15 bases between. CDR1 MNHEY and CDR2 SVGEGT come from the germline V gene. The CDR3: CASSPGGKSSYEQYF. The CDR3 DNA sequence: TGTGCCAGCAGCCCCGGGGGCAAAAGCTCCTACGAGCAGTACTTC.

Regarding this clonotype: With a much larger clone just one base away, this may be a read error. The genes are TRBV20-1 and TRBJ2-1; 10 bases line up with TRBD2. The junction had 7 bases not matched to a gene; V was cut back by 7 bases and J by 4 bases. The CDR3 has 14 amino acids. Germline V gene sequence: CDR1 DFQATT, CDR2 SNEGSKA (reference sequence). The CDR3 is CSVRGLAYYNEQFF. CDR3 bases: TGCAGTGTTAGGGGACTAGCGTATTACAATGAGCAGTTCTTC.

The genes are TRBV9 and TRBJ2-7; D remains ambiguous. The CDR3 spans 14 residues. With 4 bases removed from V and 1 base from J, the gap between germline ends came to 12 bases. Germline V gives CDR1 SGDLS, CDR2 YYNGEE. Written as DNA, the CDR3 is TGTGCCAGCAGCAAAGATGGGGTATCCTACGAGCAGTACTTC. Translating it yields CASSKDGVSYEQYF. Full variable domain (missing parts from reference TRBV9 and TRBJ2-7): DSGVTQTPKHLITATGQRVTLRCSPRSGDLSVYWYQQSLDQGLQFLIQYYNGEERAKGNILERFSAQQFPDLHSELNLSSLELGDSALYFCASSKDGVSYEQYFGPGTRLTVT.

This clonotype was found a few times. The chain recombines TRBV6-5 with TRBJ1-1, with 8 bases matching TRBD1. Germline loops: CDR1 MNHEY, CDR2 SVGAGI. The trim removed 2 bases at V and 6 bases at J, leaving 2 bases unmatched. The CDR3 extends over 13 amino acids. CDR3 residues: CASSYQGASEAFF. In DNA form, the CDR3 reads TGTGCCAGCAGTTACCAGGGGGCCTCTGAAGCTTTCTTT.

The V call is TRBV6-1, the J call TRBJ2-2; D ambiguous. Trimming stripped 2 bases from V and 1 base from J, with 11 bases between. Germline-derived CDR1 and CDR2 are MNHNS and SASEGT. This CDR3 has 16 residues. CDR3 residues: CASSERTVLNTGELFF. DNA of the CDR3: TGTGCCAGCAGTGAAAGGACCGTCCTGAACACCGGGGAGCTGTTTTTT.

The chain employs TRBV15 and TRBJ2-2; D ambiguous. The CDR3 spans 18 residues. Germline CDR1 LNHNV, CDR2 YYDKDF (reference sequence). V was pared by 0 bases and J by 0 bases, with 14 bases between. The CDR3 reads CATSRDRVGSSNTGELFF. The DNA of the CDR3 is TGTGCCACCAGCAGAGATCGGGTGGGCAGCTCGAACACCGGGGAGCTGTTTTTT.

The CDR3 loop reads CASSPWTSGGTGTDTQYF. The CDR3 bases are TGTGCCAGCAGTCCATGGACTAGCGGGGGGACGGGCACAGATACGCAGTATTTT. The chain has TRBV6-2 or TRBV6-3 and TRBJ2-3; 14 nucleotides line up with TRBD2. Trimming at V came to 5 bases and at J to 1 base, leaving 8 bases not matched to a gene. Germline V gene data show CDR1 as MNHEY and CDR2 as SVGEGT. This CDR3 contains 18 residues.

The chain has TRBV6-1 and TRBJ1-2; tentatively, D is TRBD1 (5 bases). CDR3 length equals 13 residues. Trimming took off 7 bases at V and 4 bases at J, with 13 bases between the two ends. CDR1 MNHNS and CDR2 SASEGT come from the germline V gene. The CDR3 region is CASTGSGPYGYTF. The CDR3 DNA follows: TGTGCCAGCACTGGGTCGGGGCCCTATGGCTACACCTTC.

This clonotype has at least ten counts. V usage is TRBV29-1 and J usage is TRBJ2-5; TRBD1 might be the D (5 bases). Trimming took off 6 bases at V and 2 bases at J, with 13 bases between the two ends. CDR1 is SQVTM, CDR2 ANQGSEA, per germline. This CDR3 comprises 13 residues. The CDR3 is CSVRHRLQETQYF. CDR3 coding DNA: TGCAGCGTCCGACACAGGTTACAAGAGACCCAGTACTTC.

The chain carries TRBV10-3 and TRBJ1-1; maybe TRBD1 (5 bases). Between the trimmed V and J ends, which lost 4 bases and 4 bases, there was a span of 13 bases. CDR1 and CDR2 from the germline V gene are ENHRY and SYGVKD. The CDR3 has 14 residues. The CDR3 nucleotides read TGTGCCATCAGTGGACATTCCGGGGGCACTGAAGCTTTCTTT. Translating it yields CAISGHSGGTEAFF.

This clonotype was counted only a few times. CDR3 sequence (DNA): TGTGCCAGCAGCTTAGGTCTAGCGGGGGGGAGGACCCAGTACTTC. Residues: CASSLGLAGGRTQYF. V and J are TRBV7-2 and TRBJ2-5; TRBD2 matches at 12 bases. V trimming: 1 base; J trimming: 7 bases; junction bases outside the gene matches: 4. Germline V gives CDR1 SGHTA, CDR2 FQGNSA. The CDR3 extends over 15 amino acids.

The V and J genes are TRBV18 and TRBJ2-5, with 7 bases aligning to TRBD1. The trim removed 2 bases at V and 3 bases at J, leaving 3 bases unmatched. The CDR3 covers 14 residues. Germline CDR1 is KGHSH and CDR2 is LQKENI. The CDR3 reads CASSPSQGEETQYF. The CDR3 nucleotides are TGTGCCAGCTCACCATCCCAGGGGGAAGAGACCCAGTACTTC.

This clonotype was counted only a few times. The gene calls are TRBV3-1 and TRBJ2-1; 12 bases match TRBD2. Germline CDR1 and CDR2: LGHDT and YNNKEL (reference sequence). V lost 3 bases, J lost 10 bases, and 7 bases stayed unmatched. The CDR3 length is 15 residues. CDR3 nucleotide sequence: TGTGCCAGCAGCCAGTCTAGCGGGGGGGCCCAGGAGCAGTTCTTC. Translating it yields CASSQSSGGAQEQFF.

This clonotype was recorded a few times. The chain combines TRBV6-2 or TRBV6-3 with TRBJ2-7; D is possibly TRBD1 or TRBD2 (5 bases each). The V end lost 5 bases, the J end lost 4 bases, and 15 bases lay between the germline ends. This CDR3 is 14 amino acids long. Germline CDR1 is MNHEY and CDR2 is SVGEGT. CDR3 in amino acids: CASSHGDEGYEQYF. CDR3 in DNA: TGTGCCAGCAGTCACGGGGACGAAGGTTACGAGCAGTACTTC.

This rearrangement joins TRBV20-1 to TRBJ2-2; 9 bases match TRBD2. Trimming took 3 bases from V and 7 from J; bases not matched to a gene: 12. Germline V gene sequence: CDR1 DFQATT, CDR2 SNEGSKA (reference sequence). This CDR3 spans 16 amino acids. DNA of the CDR3: TGCAGTGCTAGTCGGGGGGGACTAGCAGGTATCGGGGAGCTGTTTTTT. Its protein product is CSASRGGLAGIGELFF.

This clonotype occurred a few times. The chain employs TRBV7-2 and TRBJ2-5; tentatively, D is TRBD1 or TRBD2 (5 bases each). V gave up 5 bases and J gave up 5 bases, with 12 bases separating them. From germline, CDR1 is SGHTA and CDR2 FQGNSA. CDR3 length: 13 residues. The CDR3 region is CASSGTFLETQYF. The CDR3 DNA reads as TGTGCCAGCAGCGGGACGTTTCTCGAGACCCAGTACTTC. The variable domain in full, with the rest retrieved from reference TRBV7-2 and TRBJ2-5, is GAGVSQSPSNKVTEKGKDVELRCDPISGHTALYWYRQSLGQGLEFLIYFQGNSAPDKSGLPSDRFSAERTGGSVSTLTIQRTQQEDSAVYLCASSGTFLETQYFGPGTRLLVL.

CDR3 DNA sequence: TGTGCCAGCAGCTCCCAGGGGGCCGTGGACTATGGCTACACCTTC. This sequence encodes CASSSQGAVDYGYTF. The rearrangement links TRBV3-1 to TRBJ1-2; TRBD1 matches 8 bases. CDR3 length equals 15 residues. V lost 5 bases to trimming and J lost 3 bases; unmatched junction nucleotides: 8. Germline V CDR1 and CDR2: LGHDT, YNNKEL (reference sequence). Using reference TRBV3-1 and TRBJ1-2 for the parts outside the CDR3, the full variable domain is DTAVSQTPKYLVTQMGNDKSIKCEQNLGHDTMYWYKQDSKKFLKIMFSYNNKELIINETVPNRFSPKSPDKAHLNLHINSLELGDSAVYFCASSSQGAVDYGYTFGSGTRLTVV.

Details on this clonotype: A much larger clone sits a single nucleotide away, making a read error possible. This chain's CDR3 is CAIRADHNYEQYF. The CDR3 DNA follows: TGTGCCATCAGGGCGGACCATAACTACGAGCAGTACTTC. The rearrangement uses TRBV10-3 and TRBJ2-7; D remains unclear. This CDR3 comprises 13 residues. CDR1 and CDR2 (germline): ENHRY, SYGVKD. V was pared by 6 bases and J by 3 bases, with 12 bases between.

The rearrangement uses TRBV6-1 and TRBJ1-5; D ambiguous. The CDR3 consists of 13 residues. Germline assignment: CDR1 MNHNS and CDR2 SASEGT. Deletions cut 7 bases from V and 7 bases from J, with 14 bases between. CDR3 nucleotide sequence: TGTGCCAGCAATTTAGGAAGTAGGCAGCCCCAGCATTTT. It encodes CASNLGSRQPQHF.

V is TRBV5-4 and J is TRBJ2-3; possibly TRBD1 for D (6 bases). V was clipped by 2 bases and J by 0 bases, with 13 bases between them. The CDR3 loop spans 16 amino acids. Germline lookup yields CDR1 SGHNT and CDR2 YYREEE (reference sequence). Here the CDR3 reads CASSFGQSSSTDTQYF. The CDR3 coding sequence is TGTGCCAGCAGCTTCGGACAGTCCTCTAGCACAGATACGCAGTATTTT.